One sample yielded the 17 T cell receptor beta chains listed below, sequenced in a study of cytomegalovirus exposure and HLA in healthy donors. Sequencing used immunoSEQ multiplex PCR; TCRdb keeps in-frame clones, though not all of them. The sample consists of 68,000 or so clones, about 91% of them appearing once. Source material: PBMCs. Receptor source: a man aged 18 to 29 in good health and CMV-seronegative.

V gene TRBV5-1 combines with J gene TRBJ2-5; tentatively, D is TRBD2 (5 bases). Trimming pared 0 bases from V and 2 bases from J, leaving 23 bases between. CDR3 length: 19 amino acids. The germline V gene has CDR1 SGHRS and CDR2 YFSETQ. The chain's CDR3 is CASSLAGVASYGEQETQYF. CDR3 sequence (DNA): TGCGCCAGCAGCTTGGCCGGTGTAGCGAGCTACGGGGAGCAAGAGACCCAGTACTTC.

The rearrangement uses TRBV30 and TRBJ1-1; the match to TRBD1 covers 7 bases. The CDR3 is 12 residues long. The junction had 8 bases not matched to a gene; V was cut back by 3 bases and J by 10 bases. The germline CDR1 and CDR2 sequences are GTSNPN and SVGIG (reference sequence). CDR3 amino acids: CAWSLGQVGAFF. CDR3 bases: TGTGCCTGGAGCCTTGGACAGGTAGGAGCTTTCTTT.

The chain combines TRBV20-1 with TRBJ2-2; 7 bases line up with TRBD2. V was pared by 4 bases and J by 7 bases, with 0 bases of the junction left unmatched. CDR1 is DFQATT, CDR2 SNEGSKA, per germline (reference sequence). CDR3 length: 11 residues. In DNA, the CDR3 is TGCAGTGCTACGGGGGGCGGGGAGCTGTTTTTT. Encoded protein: CSATGGGELFF.

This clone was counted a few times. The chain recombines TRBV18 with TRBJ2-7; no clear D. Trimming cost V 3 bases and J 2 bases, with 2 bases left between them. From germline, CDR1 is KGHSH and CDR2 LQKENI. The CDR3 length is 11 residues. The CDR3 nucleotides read TGTGCCAGCTCACCCGCCTACGAGCAGTACTTC. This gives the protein CASSPAYEQYF.

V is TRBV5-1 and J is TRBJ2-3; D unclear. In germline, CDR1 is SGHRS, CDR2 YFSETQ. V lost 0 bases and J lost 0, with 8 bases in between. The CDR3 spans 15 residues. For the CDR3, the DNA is TGCGCCAGCAGCTTGGACCAGACTAGCACAGATACGCAGTATTTT. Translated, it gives CASSLDQTSTDTQYF.

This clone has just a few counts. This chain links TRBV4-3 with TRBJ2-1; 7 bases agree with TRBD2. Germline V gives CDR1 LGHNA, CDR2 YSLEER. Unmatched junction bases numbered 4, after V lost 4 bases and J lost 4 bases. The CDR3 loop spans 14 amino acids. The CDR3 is CASSLGGEYNEQFF. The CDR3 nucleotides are TGCGCCAGCAGCCTGGGGGGGGAGTACAATGAGCAGTTCTTC.

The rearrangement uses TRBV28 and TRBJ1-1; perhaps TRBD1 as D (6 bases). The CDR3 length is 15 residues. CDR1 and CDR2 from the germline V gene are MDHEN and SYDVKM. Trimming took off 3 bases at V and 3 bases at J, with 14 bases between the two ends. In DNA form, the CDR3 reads TGTGCCAGCAGTTTTCGGACAGTACGAGACACTGAAGCTTTCTTT. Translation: CASSFRTVRDTEAFF. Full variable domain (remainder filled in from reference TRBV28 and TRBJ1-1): DVKVTQSSRYLVKRTGEKVFLECVQDMDHENMFWYRQDPGLGLRLIYFSYDVKMKEKGDIPEGYSVSREKKERFSLILESASTNQTSMYLCASSFRTVRDTEAFFGQGTRLTVV.

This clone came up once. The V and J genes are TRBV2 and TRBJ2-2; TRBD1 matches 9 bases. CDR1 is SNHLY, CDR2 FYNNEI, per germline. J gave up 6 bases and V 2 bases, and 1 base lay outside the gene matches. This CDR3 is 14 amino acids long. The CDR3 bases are TGTGCCAGCAGTGAACGGACAGGGGCCGGGGAGCTGTTTTTT. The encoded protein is CASSERTGAGELFF.

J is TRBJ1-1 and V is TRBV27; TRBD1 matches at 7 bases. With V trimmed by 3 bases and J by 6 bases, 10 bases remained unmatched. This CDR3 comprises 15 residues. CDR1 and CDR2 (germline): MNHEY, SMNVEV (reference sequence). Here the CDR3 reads CASSFTYRGNAEAFF. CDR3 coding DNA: TGTGCCAGCAGTTTCACCTACAGGGGTAACGCTGAAGCTTTCTTT.

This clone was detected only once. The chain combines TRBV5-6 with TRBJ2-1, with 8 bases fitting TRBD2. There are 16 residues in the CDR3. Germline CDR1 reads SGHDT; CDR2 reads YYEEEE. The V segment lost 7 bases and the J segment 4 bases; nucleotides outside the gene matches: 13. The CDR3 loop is CASFRGGAGSYNEQFF. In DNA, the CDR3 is TGTGCCAGCTTCCGGGGGGGGGCGGGATCATACAATGAGCAGTTCTTC.

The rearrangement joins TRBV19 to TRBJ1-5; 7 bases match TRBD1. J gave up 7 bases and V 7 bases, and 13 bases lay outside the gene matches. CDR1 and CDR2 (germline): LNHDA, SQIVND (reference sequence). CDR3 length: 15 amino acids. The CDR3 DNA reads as TGTGCCAGTACCGACAGGGTCGTCCAGGTGCAGCCCCAGCATTTT. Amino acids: CASTDRVVQVQPQHF.

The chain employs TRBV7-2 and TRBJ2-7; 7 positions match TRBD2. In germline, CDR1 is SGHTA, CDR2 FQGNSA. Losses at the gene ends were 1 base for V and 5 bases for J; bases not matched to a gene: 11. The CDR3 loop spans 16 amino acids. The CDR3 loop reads CASSLVGGRGKNEQYF. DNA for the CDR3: TGTGCCAGCAGCTTAGTGGGCGGGAGAGGGAAAAACGAGCAGTACTTC.

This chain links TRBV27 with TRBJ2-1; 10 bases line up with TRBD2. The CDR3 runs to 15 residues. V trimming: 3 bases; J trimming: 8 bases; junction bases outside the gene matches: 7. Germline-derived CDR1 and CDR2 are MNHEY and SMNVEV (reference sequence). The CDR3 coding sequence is TGTGCCAGCAGTTTTCCCCTAGCGGGAGTACATGAGCAGTTCTTC. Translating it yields CASSFPLAGVHEQFF.

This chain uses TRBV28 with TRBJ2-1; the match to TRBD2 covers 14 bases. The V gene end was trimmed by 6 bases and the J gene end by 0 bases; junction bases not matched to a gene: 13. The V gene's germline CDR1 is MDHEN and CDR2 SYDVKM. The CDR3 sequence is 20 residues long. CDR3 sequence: CASSPPGTSGRRSSYNEQFF. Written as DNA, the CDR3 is TGTGCCAGCAGCCCACCCGGGACTAGCGGGAGAAGAAGCTCCTACAATGAGCAGTTCTTC.

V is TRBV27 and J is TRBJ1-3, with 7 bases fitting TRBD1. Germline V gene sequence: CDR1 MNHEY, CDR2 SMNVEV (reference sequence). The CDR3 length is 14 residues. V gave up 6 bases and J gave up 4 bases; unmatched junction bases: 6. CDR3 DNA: TGTGCCAGCAGCAACAGGGGATTCGGAAACACCATATATTTT. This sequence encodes CASSNRGFGNTIYF.

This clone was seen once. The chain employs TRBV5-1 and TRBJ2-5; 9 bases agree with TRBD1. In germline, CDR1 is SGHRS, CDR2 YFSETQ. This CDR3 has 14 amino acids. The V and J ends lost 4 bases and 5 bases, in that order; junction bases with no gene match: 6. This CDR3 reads CASSAAGTGETQYF. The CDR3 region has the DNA TGCGCCAGCAGCGCAGCCGGGACAGGGGAGACCCAGTACTTC.

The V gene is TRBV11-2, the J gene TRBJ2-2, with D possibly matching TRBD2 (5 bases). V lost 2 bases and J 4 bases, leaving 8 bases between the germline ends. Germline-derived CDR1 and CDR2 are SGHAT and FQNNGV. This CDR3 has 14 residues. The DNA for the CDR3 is TGTGCCAGCAGCTTAATCGCGGGCACCGGGGAGCTGTTTTTT. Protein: CASSLIAGTGELFF.